These T cell receptor beta chains were read from a single sample in a study of T-cell reconstitution after alpha-beta-depleted transplantation in children. TCRdb re-analysed the PCR reads in MiXCR, keeping a single row per CDR3 protein. Of some 600,000 distinct CDR3 sequences listed, roughly 13% were seen once; the top ten hold about 2%. Sequencing used PBMCs, mostly from graft donor cells, obtained 360 days after TCRalphabeta/CD19-depleted stem cell transplant. Every receptor here comes from a male patient younger than 18 who had a stem cell transplant for acute myeloid leukemia, so the T cells may come from the graft donor. The CDR3 runs from the conserved cysteine through the conserved F or W.

V: TRBV12-3/TRBV12-4; CDR3: CASSLIFSGRSLQYEQYF
V: TRBV12-3/TRBV12-4; CDR3: CASSSRGLAGGNEQFF
V: TRBV15; CDR3: CATSGGSTDTQYF
V: TRBV4-3; CDR3: CASSQTGTSGRGNEQFF
V: TRBV3-1; CDR3: CASSARTSGGQETQYF
V: TRBV3-1; CDR3: CASSQPRGNEQFF
V: TRBV7-2; CDR3: CASSLWTHGYTF
V: TRBV20-1; CDR3: CSASGDRPNQPQHF
V: TRBV11-2; CDR3: CASSGGTSGNSYNEQFF
V: TRBV20-1; CDR3: CSARTPQREGFF
V: TRBV7-3; CDR3: CASSLSGTGDRNEQFF
V: TRBV24-1; CDR3: CATHGQPIEQFF
V: TRBV7-9; CDR3: CASSRDLGDHQPQHF
V: TRBV3-1; CDR3: CASSQGRDTQYF
V: TRBV29-1; CDR3: CSVGTSGRNYHGTQYF
V: TRBV21-1; CDR3: CASSTGLAVTYEQYF
V: TRBV9; CDR3: CASSVDPRGSYEQYF
V: TRBV29-1; CDR3: CSVEGQPRF
V: TRBV28; CDR3: CASSSDINVGNEQFF
V: TRBV3-1; CDR3: CASSSSGVQHF
V: TRBV7-9; CDR3: CASSLFQRAIDEQFF
V: TRBV9; CDR3: CASSVPLLAGGYNEQFF
V: TRBV4-3; CDR3: CASSQGSGQGWNEQFF
V: TRBV4-3; CDR3: CASSQCRRAQETQYF
V: TRBV28; CDR3: CASSFGRETDTQYF
V: TRBV28; CDR3: CASRTVRGTNEKLFF
V: TRBV29-1; CDR3: CSAARVTNTGELFF
V: TRBV6-2/TRBV6-3; CDR3: CASRRTDRSVAGELFF
V: TRBV6-4; CDR3: CASSDSPSPGKFF
V: TRBV21-1; CDR3: CASSKPQPGGYPYEQYF
V: TRBV25-1; CDR3: CASSLRVHGAGNTIYF
V: TRBV28; CDR3: CASSSDPASSYEQYF
V: TRBV5-1; CDR3: CASSFTSGAHYEQYF
V: TRBV20-1; CDR3: CSARDIRPKINQPQHF
V: TRBV12-3/TRBV12-4; CDR3: CASSFFGRSNNEQFF
V: TRBV12-3/TRBV12-4; CDR3: CASSPQSSSSYNEQFF
V: TRBV5-1; CDR3: CASSWTGRLGRTEAFF
V: TRBV12-3/TRBV12-4; CDR3: CASSFGLINGYTF
V: TRBV29-1; CDR3: CSVEGGSGRRTDTQYF
V: TRBV7-2; CDR3: CASSPPGLTIQETQYF